The T cell receptor beta chain described here comes from a study of T cell repertoires in cytomegalovirus infection. As for the study in general: Indications came from public TCR beta signatures; they pointed to CMV infection and to a matching HLA type. The study's findings and limits: Ex vivo responses were dominated by HLA-C-restricted CMV-specific TCR beta clonotypes.

About this clonotype itself: Its antigen is currently unknown.

TCRdb called the reads again in MiXCR, with one record for every CDR3 protein. This table holds about 320,000 distinct CDR3 sequences, 8% to 9.5% found once. Trimming cost V 10 bases and J 7 bases, with 25 bases left between them. The CDR3 runs 15 residues. Germline CDR1 and CDR2: SGHVT and SQSDAQ. The sequence came from a human donor in good health (CMV status not recorded). Some clones in this sample may be carry-over from other donors' samples. This rearrangement joins TRBV7-4 to TRBJ1-2; unclear D gene. The sequenced material came from PBMCs. Written as DNA, the CDR3 is TGTGCCACCATCGCTGATGTTACAGTGCTGAGTGGCTACACCTTC. It codes for CATIADVTVLSGYTF.